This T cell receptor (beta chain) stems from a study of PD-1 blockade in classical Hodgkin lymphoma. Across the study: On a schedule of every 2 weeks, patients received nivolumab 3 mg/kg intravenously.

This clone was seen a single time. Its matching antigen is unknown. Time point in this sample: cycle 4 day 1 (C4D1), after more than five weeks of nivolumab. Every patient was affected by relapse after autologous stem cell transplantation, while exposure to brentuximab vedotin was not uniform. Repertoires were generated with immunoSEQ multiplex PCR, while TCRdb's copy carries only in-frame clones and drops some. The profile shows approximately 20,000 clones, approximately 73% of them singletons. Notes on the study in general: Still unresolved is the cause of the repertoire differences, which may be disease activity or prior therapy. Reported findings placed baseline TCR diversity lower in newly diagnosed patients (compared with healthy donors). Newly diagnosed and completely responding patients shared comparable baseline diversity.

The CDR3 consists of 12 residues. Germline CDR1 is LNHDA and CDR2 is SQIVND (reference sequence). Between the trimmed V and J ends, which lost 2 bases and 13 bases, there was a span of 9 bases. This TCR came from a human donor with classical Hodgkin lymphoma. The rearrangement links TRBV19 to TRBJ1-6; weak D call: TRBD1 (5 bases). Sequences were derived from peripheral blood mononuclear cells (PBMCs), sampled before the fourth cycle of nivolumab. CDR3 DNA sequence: TGTGCCAGTAGTATACTTGGGGCTCCCCTCCACTTT. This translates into CASSILGAPLHF.